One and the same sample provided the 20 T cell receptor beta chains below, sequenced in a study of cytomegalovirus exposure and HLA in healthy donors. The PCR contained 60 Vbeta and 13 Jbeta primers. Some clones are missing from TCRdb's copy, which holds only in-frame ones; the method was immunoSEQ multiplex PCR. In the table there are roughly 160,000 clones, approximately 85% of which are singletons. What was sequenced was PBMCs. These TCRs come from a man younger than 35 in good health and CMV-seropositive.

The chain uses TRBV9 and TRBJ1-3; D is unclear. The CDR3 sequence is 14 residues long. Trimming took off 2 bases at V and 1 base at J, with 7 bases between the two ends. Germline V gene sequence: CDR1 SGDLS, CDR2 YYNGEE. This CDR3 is CASSVRESGNTIYF. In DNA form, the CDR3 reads TGTGCCAGCAGCGTTAGAGAGTCTGGAAACACCATATATTTT.

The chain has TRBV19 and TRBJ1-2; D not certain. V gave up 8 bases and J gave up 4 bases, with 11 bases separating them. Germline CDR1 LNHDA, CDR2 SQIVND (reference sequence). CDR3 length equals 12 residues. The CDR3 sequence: CASLGGGYGYTF. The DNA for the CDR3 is TGTGCCAGTCTGGGAGGTGGCTATGGCTACACCTTC.

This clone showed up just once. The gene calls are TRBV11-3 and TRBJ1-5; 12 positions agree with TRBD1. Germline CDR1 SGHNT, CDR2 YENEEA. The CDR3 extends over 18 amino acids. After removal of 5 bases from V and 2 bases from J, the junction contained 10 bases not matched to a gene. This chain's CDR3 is CASSNRDRGHCGNQPQHF. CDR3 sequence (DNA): TGTGCCAGCAGCAACCGGGACAGGGGGCATTGTGGCAATCAGCCCCAGCATTTT.

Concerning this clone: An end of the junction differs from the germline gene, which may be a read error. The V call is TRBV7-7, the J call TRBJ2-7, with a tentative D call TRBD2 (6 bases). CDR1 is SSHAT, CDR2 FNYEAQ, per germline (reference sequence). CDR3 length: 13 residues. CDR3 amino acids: CASSPGVSYEQYF. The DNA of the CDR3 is TGTGCTAGCAGCCCGGGGGTCTCCTACGAGCAGTACTTC. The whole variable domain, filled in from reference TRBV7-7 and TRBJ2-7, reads GAGVSQSPRYKVTKRGQDVTLRCDPISSHATLYWYQQALGQGPEFLTYFNYEAQPDKSGLPSDRFSAERPEGSISTLTIQRTEQRDSAMYRCASSPGVSYEQYFGPGTRLTVT.

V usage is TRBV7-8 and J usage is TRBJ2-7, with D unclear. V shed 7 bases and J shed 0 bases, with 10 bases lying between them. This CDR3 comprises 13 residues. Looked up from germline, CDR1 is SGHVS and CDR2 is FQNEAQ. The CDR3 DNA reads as TGTGCCAGCAAACTTAGAGCCTCCTACGAGCAGTACTTC. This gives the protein CASKLRASYEQYF.

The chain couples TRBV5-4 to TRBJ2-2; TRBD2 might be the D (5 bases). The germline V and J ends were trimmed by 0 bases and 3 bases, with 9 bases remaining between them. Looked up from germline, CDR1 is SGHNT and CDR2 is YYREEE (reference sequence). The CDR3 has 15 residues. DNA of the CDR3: TGTGCCAGCAGCTTGGGTGTCGGGGACACCGGGGAGCTGTTTTTT. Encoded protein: CASSLGVGDTGELFF.

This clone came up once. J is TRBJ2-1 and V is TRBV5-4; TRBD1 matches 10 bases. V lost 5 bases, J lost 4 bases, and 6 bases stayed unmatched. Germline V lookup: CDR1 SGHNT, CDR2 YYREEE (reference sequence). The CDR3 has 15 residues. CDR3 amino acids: CASSTPGQGYNEQFF. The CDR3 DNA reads TGTGCCAGCAGTACGCCGGGACAGGGGTACAATGAGCAGTTCTTC.

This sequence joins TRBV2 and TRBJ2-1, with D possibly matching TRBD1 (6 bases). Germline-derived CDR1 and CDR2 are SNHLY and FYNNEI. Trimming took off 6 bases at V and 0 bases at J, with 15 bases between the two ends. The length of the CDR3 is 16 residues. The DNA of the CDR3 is TGTGCCAGCAGGGAGAGAACAGGGAGCTCCTACAATGAGCAGTTCTTC. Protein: CASRERTGSSYNEQFF.

The CDR3 nucleotides are TGTGCCAGCAGCTTAGCGAGAACCGGGACAGCGGTCTACAATGAGCAGTTCTTC. As protein: CASSLARTGTAVYNEQFF. The gene calls are TRBV7-2 and TRBJ2-1; 7 positions agree with TRBD1. J was trimmed by 3 bases and V by 0 bases; bases with no gene match: 11. Per germline, CDR1 SGHTA and CDR2 FQGNSA. This CDR3 spans 18 amino acids.

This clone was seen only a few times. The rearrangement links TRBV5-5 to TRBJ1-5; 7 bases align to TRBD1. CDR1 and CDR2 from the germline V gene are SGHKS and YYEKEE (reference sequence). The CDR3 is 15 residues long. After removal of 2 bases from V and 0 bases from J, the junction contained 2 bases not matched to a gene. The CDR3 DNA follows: TGTGCCAGCAGCTTTACAGGGGATAGCAATCAGCCCCAGCATTTT. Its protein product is CASSFTGDSNQPQHF.

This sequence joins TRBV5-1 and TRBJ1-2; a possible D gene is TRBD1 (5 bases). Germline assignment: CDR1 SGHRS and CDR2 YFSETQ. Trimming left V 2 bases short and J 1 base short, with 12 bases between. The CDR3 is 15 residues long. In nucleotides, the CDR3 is TGCGCCAGCAGCTTCGGGCAGGGCCATAACTATGGCTACACCTTC. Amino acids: CASSFGQGHNYGYTF.

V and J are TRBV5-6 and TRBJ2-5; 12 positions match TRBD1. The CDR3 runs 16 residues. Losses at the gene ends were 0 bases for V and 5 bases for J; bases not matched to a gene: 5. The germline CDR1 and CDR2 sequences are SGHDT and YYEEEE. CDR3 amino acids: CASSLVRDRGRETQYF. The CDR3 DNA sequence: TGTGCCAGCAGCTTGGTGAGGGACAGGGGGCGGGAGACCCAGTACTTC.

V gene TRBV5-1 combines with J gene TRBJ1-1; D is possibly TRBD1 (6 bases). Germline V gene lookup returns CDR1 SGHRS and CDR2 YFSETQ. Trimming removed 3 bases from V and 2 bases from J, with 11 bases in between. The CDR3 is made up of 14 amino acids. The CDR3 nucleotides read TGCGCCAGCAGCTGGGGACAAGGAAACACTGAAGCTTTCTTT. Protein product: CASSWGQGNTEAFF.

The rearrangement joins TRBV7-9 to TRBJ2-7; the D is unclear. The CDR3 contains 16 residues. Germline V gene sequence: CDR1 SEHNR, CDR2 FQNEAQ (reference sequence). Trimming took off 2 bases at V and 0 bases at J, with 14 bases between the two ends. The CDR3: CASSLTHAQSSYEQYF. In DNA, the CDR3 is TGTGCCAGCAGCTTAACCCATGCACAGAGCTCCTACGAGCAGTACTTC.

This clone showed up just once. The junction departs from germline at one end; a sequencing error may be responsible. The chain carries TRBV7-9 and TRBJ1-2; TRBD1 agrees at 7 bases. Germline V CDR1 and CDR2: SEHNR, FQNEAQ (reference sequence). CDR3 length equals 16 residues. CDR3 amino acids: CSSSTTGHDTNYGYTF. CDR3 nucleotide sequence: TGTTCCAGCAGCACGACAGGGCATGATACTAACTATGGCTACACCTTC. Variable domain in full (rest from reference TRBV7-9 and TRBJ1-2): DTGVSQNPRHKITKRGQNVTFRCDPISEHNRLYWYRQTLGQGPEFLTYFQNEAQLEKSRLLSDRFSAERPKGSFSTLEIQRTEQGDSAMYLCSSSTTGHDTNYGYTFGSGTRLTVV.

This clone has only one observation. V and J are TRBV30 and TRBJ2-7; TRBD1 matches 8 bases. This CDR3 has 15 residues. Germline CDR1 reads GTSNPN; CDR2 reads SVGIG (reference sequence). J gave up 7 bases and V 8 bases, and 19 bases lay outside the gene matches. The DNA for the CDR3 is TGTGCCCGAGGGGACCGGACAGGGAAGTTAAGGGAGCAGTACTTC. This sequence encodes CARGDRTGKLREQYF.

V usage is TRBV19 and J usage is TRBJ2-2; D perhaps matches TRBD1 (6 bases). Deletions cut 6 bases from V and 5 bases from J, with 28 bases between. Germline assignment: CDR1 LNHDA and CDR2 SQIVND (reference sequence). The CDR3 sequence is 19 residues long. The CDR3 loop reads CASRTAQGYRDSVTGELFF. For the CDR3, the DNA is TGTGCCAGTAGAACAGCACAGGGCTACAGGGATAGTGTAACCGGGGAGCTGTTTTTT.

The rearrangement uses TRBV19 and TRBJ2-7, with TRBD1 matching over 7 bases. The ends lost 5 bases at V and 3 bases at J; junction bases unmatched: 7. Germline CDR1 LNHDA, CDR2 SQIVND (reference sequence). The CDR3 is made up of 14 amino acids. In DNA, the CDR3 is TGTGCCAGTAGTCCGAGAAGGACAGGCTACGAGCAGTACTTC. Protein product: CASSPRRTGYEQYF.

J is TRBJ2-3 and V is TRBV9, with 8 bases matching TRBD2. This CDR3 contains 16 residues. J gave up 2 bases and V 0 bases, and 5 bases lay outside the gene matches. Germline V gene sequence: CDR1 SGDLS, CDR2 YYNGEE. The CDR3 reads CASSVDTSGPTDTQYF. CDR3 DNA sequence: TGTGCCAGCAGCGTAGATACTAGCGGACCCACAGATACGCAGTATTTT.

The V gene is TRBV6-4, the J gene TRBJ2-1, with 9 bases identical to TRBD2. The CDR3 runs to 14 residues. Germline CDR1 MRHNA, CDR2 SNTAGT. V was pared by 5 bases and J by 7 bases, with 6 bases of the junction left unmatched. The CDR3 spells CASSQAGGRNEQFF. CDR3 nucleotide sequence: TGTGCCAGCAGTCAAGCGGGGGGAAGGAATGAGCAGTTCTTC.